Listed here is a single TCR beta chain. Its antigen is unknown. The data originate from a study of shared clonotypes between healthy human individuals. Whole-study results and caveats: Naive subsets generally had larger estimated richness than memory subsets. The study found lower generation probabilities in non-shared clonotypes than in those shared by all four donors. Genetic and exposure-history diversity was limited by the small donor number.

Germline lookup yields CDR1 MNHNY and CDR2 SVGAGI (reference sequence). This CDR3 has 12 amino acids. V gave up 6 bases and J gave up 6 bases, with 9 bases separating them. Replicate sorted-subset PCRs were loaded with approximately 200 ng DNA, about 30,000 T cell genomes. Assay: immunoSEQ multiplex PCR; the TCRdb copy retains only in-frame clones and omits some. The profile shows a few million clones, over 90% of them singletons. The sequenced material came from naive CD4+ T cells from PBMCs. Subset given: CD45RA+ positively selected. The receptor was isolated from a man aged 18 to 30 in good health. Some clones in this sample may be carry-over from other donors' samples. This chain links TRBV6-6 with TRBJ1-5; D gene ambiguous. CDR3 bases: TGTGCCAGCAGCGACTCCGGTCAGCCCCAGCATTTT. Its translation: CASSDSGQPQHF.